The present T cell receptor beta chain was sequenced within a study of blood T cell repertoires in COVID-19. Overall study: Acute and convalescent COVID-19 specimens originated in the United States, Italy and Spain. Sources were T cells, B-cell-depleted T cells, or PBMCs; the material itself was cDNA or gDNA.

As concerns this clone: An end of the junction differs from the germline gene, which may be a read error.

The data were produced by immunoSEQ multiplex PCR, yet TCRdb's version contains in-frame clones alone and is incomplete. In the table there are a few hundred thousand clones, about 88% of which are singletons. Germline values: CDR1 SGHNT, CDR2 YYREEE (reference sequence). CDR3 length equals 11 residues. The sequenced sample consisted of peripheral blood. The V call is TRBV5-4, the J call TRBJ2-7, with 8 positions matching TRBD1. This TCR was sampled from a woman between 55 and 75 years old with COVID-19, enrolled during active disease. This CDR3 is CASSLDGQGVF. CDR3 DNA sequence: TGTGCCAGCAGCTTGGACGGACAGGGAGTTTTC.